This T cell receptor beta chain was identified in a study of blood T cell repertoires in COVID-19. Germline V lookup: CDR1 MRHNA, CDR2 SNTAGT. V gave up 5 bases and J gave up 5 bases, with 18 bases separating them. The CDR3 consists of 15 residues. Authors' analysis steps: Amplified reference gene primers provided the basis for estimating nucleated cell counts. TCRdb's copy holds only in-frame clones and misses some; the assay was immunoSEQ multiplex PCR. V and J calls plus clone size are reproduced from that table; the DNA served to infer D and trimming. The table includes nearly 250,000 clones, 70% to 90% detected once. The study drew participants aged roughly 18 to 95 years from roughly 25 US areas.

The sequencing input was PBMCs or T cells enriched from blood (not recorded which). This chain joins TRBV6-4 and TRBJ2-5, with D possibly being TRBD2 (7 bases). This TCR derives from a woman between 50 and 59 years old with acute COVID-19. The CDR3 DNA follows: TGTGCCAGCAGTAGACGCGGGGGCCGGGGGGAGACCCAGTACTTC. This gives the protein CASSRRGGRGETQYF.